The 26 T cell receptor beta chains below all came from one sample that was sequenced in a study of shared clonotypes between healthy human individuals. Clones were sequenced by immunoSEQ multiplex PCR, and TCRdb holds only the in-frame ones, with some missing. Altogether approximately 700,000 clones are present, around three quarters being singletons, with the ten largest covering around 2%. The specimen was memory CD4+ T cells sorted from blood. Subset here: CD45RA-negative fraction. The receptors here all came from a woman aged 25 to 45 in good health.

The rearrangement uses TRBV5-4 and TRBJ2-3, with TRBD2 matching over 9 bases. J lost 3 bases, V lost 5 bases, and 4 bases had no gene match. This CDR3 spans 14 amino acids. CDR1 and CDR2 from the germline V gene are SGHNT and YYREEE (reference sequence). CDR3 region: CASSSGRETDTQYF. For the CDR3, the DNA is TGTGCCAGCAGTAGCGGGAGAGAAACAGATACGCAGTATTTT. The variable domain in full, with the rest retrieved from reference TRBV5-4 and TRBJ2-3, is ETGVTQSPTHLIKTRGQQVTLRCSSQSGHNTVSWYQQALGQGPQFIFQYYREEENGRGNFPPRFSGLQFPNYSSELNVNALELDDSALYLCASSSGRETDTQYFGPGTRLTVL.

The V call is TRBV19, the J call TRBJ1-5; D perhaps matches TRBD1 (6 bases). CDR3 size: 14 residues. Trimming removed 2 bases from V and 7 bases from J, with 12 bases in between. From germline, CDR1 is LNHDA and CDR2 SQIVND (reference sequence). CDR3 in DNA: TGTGCCAGTAGTATAACTCGAGGGGGACAGCCCCAGCATTTT. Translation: CASSITRGGQPQHF.

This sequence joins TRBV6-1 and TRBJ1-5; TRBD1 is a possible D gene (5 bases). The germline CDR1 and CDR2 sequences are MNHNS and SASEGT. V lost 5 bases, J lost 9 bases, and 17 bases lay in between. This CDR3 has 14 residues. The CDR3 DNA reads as TGTGCCAGCAGTTCAAGTTGGGACCGACGGCCCCAGCATTTT. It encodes CASSSSWDRRPQHF.

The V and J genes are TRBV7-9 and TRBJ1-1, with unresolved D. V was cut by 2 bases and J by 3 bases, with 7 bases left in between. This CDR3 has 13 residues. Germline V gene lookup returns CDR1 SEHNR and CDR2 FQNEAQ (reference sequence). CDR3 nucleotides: TGTGCCAGCAGCTTAAATGTGGACACTGAAGCTTTCTTT. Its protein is CASSLNVDTEAFF.

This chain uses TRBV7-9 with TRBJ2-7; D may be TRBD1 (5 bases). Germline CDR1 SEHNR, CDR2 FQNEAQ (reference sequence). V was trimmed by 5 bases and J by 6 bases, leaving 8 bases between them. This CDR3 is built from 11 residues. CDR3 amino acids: CASSQGREQYF. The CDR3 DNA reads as TGTGCCAGCAGCCAGGGTCGCGAGCAGTACTTC.

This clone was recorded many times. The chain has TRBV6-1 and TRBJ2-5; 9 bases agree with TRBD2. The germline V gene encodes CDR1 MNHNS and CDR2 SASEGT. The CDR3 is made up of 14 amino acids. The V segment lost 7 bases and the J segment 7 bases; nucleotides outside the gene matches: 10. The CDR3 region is CASTARAGGVTQYF. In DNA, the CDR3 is TGTGCCAGCACCGCACGAGCGGGAGGCGTGACCCAGTACTTC.

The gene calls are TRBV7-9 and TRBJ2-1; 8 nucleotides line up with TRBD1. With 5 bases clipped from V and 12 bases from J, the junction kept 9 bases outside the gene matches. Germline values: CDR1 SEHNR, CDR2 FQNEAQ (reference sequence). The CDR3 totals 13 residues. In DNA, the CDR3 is TGTGCCAGCAGCCCCCTTACAGGGGGAAGGCAGTTCTTC. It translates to CASSPLTGGRQFF.

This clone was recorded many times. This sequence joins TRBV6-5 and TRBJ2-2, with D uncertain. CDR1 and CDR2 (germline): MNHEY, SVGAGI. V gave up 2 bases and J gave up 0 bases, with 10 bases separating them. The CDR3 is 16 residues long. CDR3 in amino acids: CASSYTGPPNTGELFF. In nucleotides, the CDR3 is TGTGCCAGCAGTTACACCGGGCCACCGAACACCGGGGAGCTGTTTTTT.

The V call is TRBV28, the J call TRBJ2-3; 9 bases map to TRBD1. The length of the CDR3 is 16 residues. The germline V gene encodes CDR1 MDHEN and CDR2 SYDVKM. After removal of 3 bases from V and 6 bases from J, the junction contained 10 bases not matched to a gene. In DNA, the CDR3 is TGTGCCAGCAGTTTTTTTATCGGGACAGGGCCCGATACGCAGTATTTT. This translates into CASSFFIGTGPDTQYF.

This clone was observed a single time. The CDR3 loop reads CASSGNPGTSGSYEQYF. In DNA, the CDR3 is TGTGCCAGTAGTGGTAACCCCGGGACTAGCGGTTCCTACGAGCAGTACTTC. V and J are TRBV19 and TRBJ2-7; 11 nucleotides match TRBD2. With 5 bases clipped from V and 1 base from J, the junction kept 10 bases outside the gene matches. In germline, CDR1 is LNHDA, CDR2 SQIVND (reference sequence). This CDR3 region has 17 residues.

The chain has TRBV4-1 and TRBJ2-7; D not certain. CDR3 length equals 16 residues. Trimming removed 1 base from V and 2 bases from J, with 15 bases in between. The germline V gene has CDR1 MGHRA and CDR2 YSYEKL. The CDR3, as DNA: TGCGCCAGCAGCCAAGTCCAGTTACAGTCTCCCTACGAGCAGTACTTC. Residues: CASSQVQLQSPYEQYF.

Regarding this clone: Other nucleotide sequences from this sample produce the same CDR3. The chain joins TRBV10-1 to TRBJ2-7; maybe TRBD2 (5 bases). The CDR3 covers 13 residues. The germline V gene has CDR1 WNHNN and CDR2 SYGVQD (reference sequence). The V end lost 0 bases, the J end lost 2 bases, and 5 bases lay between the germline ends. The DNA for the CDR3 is TGCGCCAGCAGTGAGTCCGGGGCCTACGAGCAGTACTTC. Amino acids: CASSESGAYEQYF.

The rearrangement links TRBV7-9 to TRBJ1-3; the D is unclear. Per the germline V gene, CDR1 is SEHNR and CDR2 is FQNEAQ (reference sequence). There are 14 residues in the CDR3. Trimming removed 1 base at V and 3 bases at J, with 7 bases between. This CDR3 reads CASSLVDGGNTIYF. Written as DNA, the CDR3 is TGTGCCAGCAGCTTAGTGGACGGTGGAAACACCATATATTTT.

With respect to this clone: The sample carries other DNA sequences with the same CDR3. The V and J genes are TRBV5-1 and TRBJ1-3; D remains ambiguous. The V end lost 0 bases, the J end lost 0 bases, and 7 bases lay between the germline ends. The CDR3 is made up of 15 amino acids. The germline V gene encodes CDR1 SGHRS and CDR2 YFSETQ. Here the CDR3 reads CASSLAAGSGNTIYF. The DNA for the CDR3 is TGCGCCAGCAGCTTGGCCGCAGGCTCTGGAAACACCATATATTTT. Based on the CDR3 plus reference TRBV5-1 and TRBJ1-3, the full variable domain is KAGVTQTPRYLIKTRGQQVTLSCSPISGHRSVSWYQQTPGQGLQFLFEYFSETQRNKGNFPGRFSGRQFSNSRSEMNVSTLELGDSALYLCASSLAAGSGNTIYFGEGSWLTVV.

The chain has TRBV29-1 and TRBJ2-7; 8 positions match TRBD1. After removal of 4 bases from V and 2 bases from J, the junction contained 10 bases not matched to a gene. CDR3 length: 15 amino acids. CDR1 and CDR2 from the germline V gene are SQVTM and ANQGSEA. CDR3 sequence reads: CSVGVVDRGTYEQYF. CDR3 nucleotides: TGCAGCGTTGGGGTGGTTGACAGGGGTACCTACGAGCAGTACTTC.

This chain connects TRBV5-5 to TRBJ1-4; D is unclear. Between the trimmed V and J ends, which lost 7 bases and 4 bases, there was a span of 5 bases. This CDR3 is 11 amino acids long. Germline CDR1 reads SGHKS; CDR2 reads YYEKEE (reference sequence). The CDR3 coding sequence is TGTGCCAGCGGAATTAATGAAAAACTGTTTTTT. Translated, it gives CASGINEKLFF.

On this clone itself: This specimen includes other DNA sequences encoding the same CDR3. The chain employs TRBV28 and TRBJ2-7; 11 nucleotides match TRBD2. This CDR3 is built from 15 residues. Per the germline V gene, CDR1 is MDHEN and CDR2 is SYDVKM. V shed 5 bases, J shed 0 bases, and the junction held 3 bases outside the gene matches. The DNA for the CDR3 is TGTGCCAGCAGTGTCCTAGCGGGAGGCTCCTACGAGCAGTACTTC. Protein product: CASSVLAGGSYEQYF.

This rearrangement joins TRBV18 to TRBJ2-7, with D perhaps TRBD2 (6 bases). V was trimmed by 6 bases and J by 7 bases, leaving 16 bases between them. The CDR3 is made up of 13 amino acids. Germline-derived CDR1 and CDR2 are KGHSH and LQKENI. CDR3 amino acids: CASSLGTAGEQYF. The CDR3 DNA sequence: TGTGCCAGCTCCCTCGGGACGGCGGGGGAGCAGTACTTC. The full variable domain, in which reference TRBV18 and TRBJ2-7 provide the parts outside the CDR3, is NAGVMQNPRHLVRRRGQEARLRCSPMKGHSHVYWYRQLPEEGLKFMVYLQKENIIDESGMPKERFSAEFPKEGPSILRIQQVVRGDSAAYFCASSLGTAGEQYFGPGTRLTVT.

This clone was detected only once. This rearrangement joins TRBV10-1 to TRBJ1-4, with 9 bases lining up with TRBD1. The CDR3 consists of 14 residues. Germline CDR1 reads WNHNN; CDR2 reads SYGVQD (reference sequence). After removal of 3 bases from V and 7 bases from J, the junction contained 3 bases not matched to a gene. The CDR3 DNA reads TGCGCCAGCAGTGAAGGACAGGGGTCTGAAAAACTGTTTTTT. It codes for CASSEGQGSEKLFF.

CDR3 DNA sequence: TGTGCTAGTGGTACAGGACCTTGGTACGAGCAGTACTTC. Protein sequence: CASGTGPWYEQYF. This sequence joins TRBV12-5 and TRBJ2-7, with D possibly TRBD1 on 5 matching bases. This CDR3 is 13 amino acids long. Germline CDR1 and CDR2: LGHNT and FRNRAP. The V gene lost 5 bases and the J gene lost 4 bases, with 12 bases spanning the gap. The whole variable domain, remainder taken from reference TRBV12-5 and TRBJ2-7, is DARVTQTPRHKVTEMGQEVTMRCQPILGHNTVFWYRQTMMQGLELLAYFRNRAPLDDSGMPKDRFSAEMPDATLATLKIQPSEPRDSAVYFCASGTGPWYEQYFGPGTRLTVT.

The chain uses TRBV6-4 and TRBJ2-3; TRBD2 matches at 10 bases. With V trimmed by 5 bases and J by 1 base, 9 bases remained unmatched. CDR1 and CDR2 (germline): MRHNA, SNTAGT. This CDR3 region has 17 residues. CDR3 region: CASSTGTSATGTDTQYF. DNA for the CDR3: TGTGCCAGCAGTACCGGGACTAGCGCCACCGGCACAGATACGCAGTATTTT.

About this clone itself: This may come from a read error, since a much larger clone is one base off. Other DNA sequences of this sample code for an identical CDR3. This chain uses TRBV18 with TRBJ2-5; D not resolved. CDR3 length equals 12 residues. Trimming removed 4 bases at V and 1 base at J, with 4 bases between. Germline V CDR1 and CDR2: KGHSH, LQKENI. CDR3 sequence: CASSRAQETQYF. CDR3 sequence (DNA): TGTGCCAGCTCACGAGCCCAAGAGACCCAGTACTTC.

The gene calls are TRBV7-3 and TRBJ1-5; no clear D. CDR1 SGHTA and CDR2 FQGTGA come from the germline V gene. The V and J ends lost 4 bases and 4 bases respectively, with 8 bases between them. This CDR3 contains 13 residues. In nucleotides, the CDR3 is TGTGCCAGCAGCTCGGACGGAAATCAGCCCCAGCATTTT. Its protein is CASSSDGNQPQHF.

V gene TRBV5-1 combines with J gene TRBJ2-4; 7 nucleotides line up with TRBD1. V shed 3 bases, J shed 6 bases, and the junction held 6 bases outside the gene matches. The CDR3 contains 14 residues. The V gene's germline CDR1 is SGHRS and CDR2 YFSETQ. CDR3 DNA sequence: TGCGCCAGCAGCTGGGGGACAGAAGGAAACATTCAGTACTTC. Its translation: CASSWGTEGNIQYF.

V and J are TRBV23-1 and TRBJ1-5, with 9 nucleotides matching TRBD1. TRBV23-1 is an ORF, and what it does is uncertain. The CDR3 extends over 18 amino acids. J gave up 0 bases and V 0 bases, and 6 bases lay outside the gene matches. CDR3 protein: CASSQSWDRVYSNQPQHF. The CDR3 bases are TGCGCCAGCAGTCAATCGTGGGACAGGGTTTATAGCAATCAGCCCCAGCATTTT.

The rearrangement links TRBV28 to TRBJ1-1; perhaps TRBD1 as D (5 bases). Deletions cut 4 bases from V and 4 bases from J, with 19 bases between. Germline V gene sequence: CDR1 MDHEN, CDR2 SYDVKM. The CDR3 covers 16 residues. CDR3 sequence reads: CASSSKATRVGTEAFF. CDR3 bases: TGTGCCAGCAGTTCTAAGGCCACCAGGGTTGGCACTGAAGCTTTCTTT. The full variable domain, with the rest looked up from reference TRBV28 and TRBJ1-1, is DVKVTQSSRYLVKRTGEKVFLECVQDMDHENMFWYRQDPGLGLRLIYFSYDVKMKEKGDIPEGYSVSREKKERFSLILESASTNQTSMYLCASSSKATRVGTEAFFGQGTRLTVV.